The entry that follows covers one TCR beta chain sequence. CDR3 size: 16 residues. The germline gives CDR1 SGHDT, CDR2 YYEEEE. Trimming took 0 bases from V and 3 from J, leaving 13 bases between them. This entry comes from a study of blood T cell repertoires in COVID-19. In the study overall: Cohort 3 donors were reported recovered after two negative PCRs, clearance, or symptom resolution.

Participants' own reports of clinical history determined their cohort assignment. Using immunoSEQ multiplex PCR, the repertoire was profiled, and TCRdb retains in-frame clones only, with some absent. The table lists approximately 200,000 clones, roughly 91% of them singletons, with more than 7% in the top ten. This receptor was taken from a man aged 30 to 39 in a cohort exposed to, infected with or recovered from COVID-19 (not recorded which). The sequencing sample was made of PBMCs or T cells enriched from blood (not recorded which). This chain links TRBV5-6 with TRBJ1-5, with D possibly matching TRBD1 (5 bases). The DNA of the CDR3 is TGTGCCAGCAGCTTGGCCGGGGGATCCCCCAATCAGCCCCAGCATTTT. Protein product: CASSLAGGSPNQPQHF.